This T cell receptor beta chain was recorded in a study of molecular identifiers for immune sequencing clone quantification. Study conclusions and caveats: Spiked Jurkat TCR RNA originating from one cell could reportedly be identified amid 850,000 to 1,000,000 naive cells. More than 97% of effector molecules, versus under 1% of naive-cell molecules, belonged to clones above 20 RNA copies.

Using 10%, 30% or 50% RNA, naive CD8 libraries were derived from approximately 22,000 to 940,000 sorted cells. The sorting of naive CD8 T cells used the CD8+CD4-CCR7+CD45RA+ phenotype. Each CDR3 protein gets one entry after TCRdb re-called the PCR reads with MiXCR. The sample yields 600,000 to 650,000 distinct CDR3 sequences, 20% seen once. This CDR3 has 15 amino acids. About this clonotype itself: Antigen unknown. Sequence at one end of the junction differs from germline and may be a read error.

The receptor comes from a human donor in good health. Some libraries in this study had Jurkat cell RNA spiked in. Sequenced material: naive CD8+ T cells from blood, with Jurkat cell RNA spiked in. The sample's subset: FACS-sorted CD8+CD4-CCR7+CD45RA+ naive T cells. The chain uses TRBV5-3 and TRBJ1-5; TRBD1 is a possible D gene (6 bases). TRBV5-3 is marked as an open reading frame, function uncertain. This CDR3 is CASSSYAGGGQPQHF. CDR3 bases: TGTGCCAGCAGCTCGTACGCGGGGGGCGGTCAGCCCCAGCATTTT.